These 15 T cell receptor beta chains were all obtained from the same sample, sequenced in a study of T-cell memory formation after mild COVID-19. TCRdb reprocessed the 5' RACE reads via MiXCR and lists one record per CDR3 protein. Seen here are about 180,000 distinct CDR3 sequences, about a sixth observed once, and the top ten hold around 2%. Sequences were obtained from PBMCs or a T cell subset sorted from them (not recorded which). The receptors originated from an adult woman who had mild COVID-19 (a few samples of this study predate the infection). Cell type and time point are not known.

This clonotype was found a few times. J is TRBJ1-2 and V is TRBV7-3, with D maybe TRBD1 (5 bases). The germline CDR1 and CDR2 sequences are SGHTA and FQGTGA. Trimming took 5 bases from V and 6 from J, leaving 16 bases between them. The CDR3 runs 14 residues. CDR3 DNA sequence: TGTGCCAGCAGCCCCAACGGGGGTTCCGATGGCTACACCTTC. As protein: CASSPNGGSDGYTF.

This clonotype has at least ten counts. V usage is TRBV7-2 and J usage is TRBJ2-1; the D is unclear. Looked up from germline, CDR1 is SGHTA and CDR2 is FQGNSA. The CDR3 is 15 residues long. The V end was cut by 1 base, the J end by 3 bases, with 10 bases between. The CDR3 spells CASSLVQGYYNEQFF. DNA for the CDR3: TGTGCCAGCAGCTTAGTTCAAGGGTACTACAATGAGCAGTTCTTC.

The chain links TRBV11-2 to TRBJ2-1, with TRBD2 matching 14 bases. The junction had 4 bases not matched to a gene; V was cut back by 6 bases and J by 0 bases. CDR1 SGHAT and CDR2 FQNNGV come from the germline V gene. The CDR3 consists of 17 residues. The CDR3 DNA reads as TGTGCCAGCAGTGGACTAGCGGGAGGTACCTCCTACAATGAGCAGTTCTTC. Protein sequence: CASSGLAGGTSYNEQFF.

The chain joins TRBV20-1 to TRBJ2-4, with 7 bases lining up with TRBD1. V was clipped by 0 bases and J by 6 bases; unmatched bases: 2. CDR1 and CDR2 from the germline V gene are DFQATT and SNEGSKA (reference sequence). The CDR3 covers 13 residues. CDR3: CSAREGQINIQYF. CDR3 sequence (DNA): TGCAGTGCTAGAGAGGGACAGATAAACATTCAGTACTTC.

This clonotype was detected a few times. This chain's CDR3 is CASSDRGYYEQYF. CDR3 sequence (DNA): TGTGCCAGTTCGGACAGGGGGTACTACGAGCAGTACTTC. This rearrangement joins TRBV7-6 to TRBJ2-7, with TRBD1 matching 10 bases. CDR3 length: 13 amino acids. V lost 9 bases to trimming and J lost 3 bases; unmatched junction nucleotides: 5. CDR1 is SGHVS, CDR2 FNYEAQ, per germline.

In its sample, this clonotype was seen a few times. The V and J genes are TRBV7-6 and TRBJ1-2; TRBD1 aligns across 7 bases. The CDR3 has 16 residues. Germline CDR1 SGHVS, CDR2 FNYEAQ. J lost 5 bases, V lost 5 bases, and 14 bases had no gene match. In nucleotides, the CDR3 is TGTGCCAGCAGCCAGGGACAGAGTATCCTTGGGTATGGCTACACCTTC. It codes for CASSQGQSILGYGYTF.

In this sample, this clonotype turned up a few times. The chain is built from TRBV5-1 and TRBJ2-7; D is unclear. Germline CDR1 SGHRS, CDR2 YFSETQ. The CDR3 runs to 11 residues. Trimming cost V 6 bases and J 3 bases, with 7 bases left between them. CDR3 sequence (DNA): TGCGCCAGCACTGACCTCTACGAGCAGTACTTC. It translates to CASTDLYEQYF.

This clonotype has just a few counts. The genes are TRBV20-1 and TRBJ2-3; D might be TRBD2 (5 bases). From germline, CDR1 is DFQATT and CDR2 SNEGSKA (reference sequence). The length of the CDR3 is 15 residues. The ends were cut back, 6 bases at V and 6 bases at J, with 22 bases in the middle. The CDR3 is CSATSARASKDTQYF. CDR3 DNA sequence: TGCAGTGCCACCTCGGCGCGGGCCAGCAAGGATACGCAGTATTTT.

In its sample, this clonotype was seen a few times. CDR3 amino acids: CASRVRNTDTQYF. The CDR3 coding sequence is TGTGCCAGCAGGGTCCGCAACACAGATACGCAGTATTTT. The rearrangement joins TRBV6-1 to TRBJ2-3; D unresolved. V was shortened by 6 bases and J by 2 bases, with 9 bases between the two germline ends. The CDR3 sequence is 13 residues long. The germline gives CDR1 MNHNS, CDR2 SASEGT.

This clonotype has more than one count but fewer than ten. CDR3 sequence: CASSELSWDTGELFF. As DNA, the CDR3 is TGTGCCAGCAGTGAACTATCATGGGACACCGGGGAGCTGTTTTTT. The V and J genes are TRBV25-1 and TRBJ2-2; D gene ambiguous. Trimming stripped 2 bases from V and 3 bases from J, with 10 bases between. Germline V gene data show CDR1 as MGHDK and CDR2 as SYGVNS. This CDR3 comprises 15 residues.

The chain carries TRBV20-1 and TRBJ2-2; 8 positions match TRBD1. CDR3 length: 13 amino acids. Germline V lookup: CDR1 DFQATT, CDR2 SNEGSKA (reference sequence). CDR3 sequence: CSVKSGGWGELFF. The CDR3 nucleotides read TGCAGCGTGAAATCAGGGGGCTGGGGGGAGCTGTTTTTT.

In this sample, this clonotype turned up a few times. This chain connects TRBV24-1 to TRBJ1-2; 12 nucleotides match TRBD1. The CDR3 has 17 amino acids. The V and J ends lost 5 bases and 3 bases, in that order; junction bases with no gene match: 9. Germline V gene sequence: CDR1 KGHDR, CDR2 SFDVKD. The chain's CDR3 is CATSGGTGGGGYYGYTF. In DNA form, the CDR3 reads TGTGCCACCAGTGGTGGGACAGGGGGCGGGGGCTACTATGGCTACACCTTC.

This clonotype has only a few counts. The CDR3 coding sequence is TGTGCCAGCAGCCATAGGGACAGGGGGTACTATGGCTACACCTTC. Its protein product is CASSHRDRGYYGYTF. The chain recombines TRBV12-3 or TRBV12-4 with TRBJ1-2; TRBD1 agrees at 11 bases. The V segment lost 6 bases and the J segment 3 bases; nucleotides outside the gene matches: 6. This CDR3 contains 15 residues.

This clonotype was seen only a few times. The chain combines TRBV6-2 or TRBV6-3 with TRBJ2-1, with D possibly matching TRBD2 (6 bases). Germline V gene lookup returns CDR1 MNHEY and CDR2 SVGEGT. V gave up 6 bases and J gave up 6 bases, with 9 bases separating them. The CDR3 length is 12 residues. CDR3 DNA sequence: TGTGCCAGCAGCAGGACTACCAATGAGCAGTTCTTC. It yields the protein CASSRTTNEQFF.

This clonotype has just a few counts. The J gene is TRBJ2-6, the V gene TRBV7-9, with 8 bases lining up with TRBD1. The V gene's germline CDR1 is SEHNR and CDR2 FQNEAQ (reference sequence). The CDR3 sequence is 16 residues long. V gave up 3 bases and J gave up 4 bases; unmatched junction bases: 5. CDR3 in amino acids: CASSLATGAGANVLTF. DNA of the CDR3: TGTGCCAGCAGCTTGGCGACAGGGGCCGGGGCCAACGTCCTGACTTTC.